This T cell receptor beta chain was captured in a study of T cell repertoires in cytomegalovirus infection. CDR1 and CDR2 from the germline V gene are SGHVS and FQNEAQ. This CDR3 comprises 15 residues. The V and J ends lost 2 bases and 9 bases respectively, with 14 bases between them. TCRdb independently ran MiXCR on the reads; one entry per CDR3 protein. The repertoire has under 300,000 distinct CDR3 sequences, roughly 12% of them found once; the top ten carry 1.6%. This clonotype was counted ten times or more. The source material was PBMCs. The sequence came from a human donor in good health (CMV status not recorded). Some clones in this sample may be carry-over from other donors' samples. The V call is TRBV7-8, the J call TRBJ1-6; D remains ambiguous. CDR3 nucleotide sequence: TGTGCCAGCAGCTTAAATCTGGGTGGGAGTTCACCCCTCCACTTT. As protein: CASSLNLGGSSPLHF.